This entry is about one TCR beta chain. The antigen remains unidentified. Profiling relied on immunoSEQ multiplex PCR, and the TCRdb table lists in-frame clones only, not all of them. The table includes approximately 53,000 clones, roughly 85% detected once. The sample is drawn from a study of radiotherapy plus CTLA-4 blockade in lung cancer. Study context: Objective response was observed in about 19% of patients, and disease control in 31%. Study-wide results and caveats: Clones of tumor-derived TCRs expanded in blood after radiotherapy plus ipilimumab. Strongest reported response predictors: early blood clone changes and post-radiation interferon-beta.

The CDR3 loop spans 15 amino acids. V was trimmed by 1 base and J by 10 bases, leaving 17 bases between them. Germline V lookup: CDR1 SGHTA, CDR2 FQGNSA. The sequenced sample was peripheral blood, obtained from a patient treated with radiotherapy plus ipilimumab. V usage is TRBV7-2 and J usage is TRBJ1-5; tentatively, D is TRBD1 (6 bases). This clonotype originated in a human donor with non-small cell lung cancer whose response to radiotherapy plus ipilimumab could not be evaluated. CDR3 coding DNA: TGTGCCAGCAGCTTAGGGATATCAGGGGCCGAACCCCAGCATTTT. It yields the protein CASSLGISGAEPQHF.